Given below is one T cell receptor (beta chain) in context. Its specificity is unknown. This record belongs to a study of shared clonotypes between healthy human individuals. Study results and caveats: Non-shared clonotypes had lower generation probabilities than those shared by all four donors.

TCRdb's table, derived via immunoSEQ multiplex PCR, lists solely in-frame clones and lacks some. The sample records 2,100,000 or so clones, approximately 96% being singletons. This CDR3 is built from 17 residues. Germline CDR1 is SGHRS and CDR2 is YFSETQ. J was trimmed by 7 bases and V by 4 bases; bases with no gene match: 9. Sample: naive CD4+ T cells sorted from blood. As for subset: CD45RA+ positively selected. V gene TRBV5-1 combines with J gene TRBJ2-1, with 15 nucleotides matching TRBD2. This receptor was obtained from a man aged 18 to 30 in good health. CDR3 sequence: CASSRGLAGGQGNEQFF. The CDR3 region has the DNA TGCGCCAGCAGCCGCGGACTAGCGGGAGGGCAAGGGAATGAGCAGTTCTTC.